The following is a TCR beta chain sequence with its context. Per germline, CDR1 SGDLS and CDR2 YYNGEE. V dropped 5 bases and J dropped 0; count of bases not matched to a gene: 9. This CDR3 spans 16 amino acids. This record comes from a study of blood T cell repertoires in COVID-19. Repertoires were generated with immunoSEQ multiplex PCR, while TCRdb's copy carries only in-frame clones and drops some. The table lists roughly 52,000 clones, under 90% of them singletons. This sequence originates from a man older than 75 with COVID-19, enrolled during active disease. V gene TRBV9 combines with J gene TRBJ1-2; TRBD1 matches 8 bases. The sample taken for sequencing was peripheral blood. The chain's CDR3 is CASSVAGQEANYGYTF. Written as DNA, the CDR3 is TGTGCCAGCAGTGTGGCGGGACAGGAAGCTAACTATGGCTACACCTTC. Together with reference TRBV9 and TRBJ1-2, the CDR3 gives the full variable domain: DSGVTQTPKHLITATGQRVTLRCSPRSGDLSVYWYQQSLDQGLQFLIQYYNGEERAKGNILERFSAQQFPDLHSELNLSSLELGDSALYFCASSVAGQEANYGYTFGSGTRLTVV.